These T cell receptor beta chains were read from a single sample in a study of T cells after yellow fever vaccination. TCRdb redid the calling of the 5' RACE reads with MiXCR, one entry per CDR3 protein. The sample has some 670,000 distinct CDR3 sequences; about 12% are singletons. The specimen comprised PBMCs, sampled on the day of the yellow fever booster vaccination. These TCRs come from a man aged 30 to 45 who received the YFV17D yellow fever vaccine. The CDR3 runs from the conserved cysteine through the conserved F or W. D genes are given only for firm matches. Clone size, where shown, is once, few, many, or a class for clones that have expanded.

J gene,clone size,D gene,V gene,CDR3 protein,CDR3 DNA
TRBJ2-7,NA,TRBD2,TRBV15,CATSRSGLAGVEQYF,TGTGCCACCAGCAGATCGGGACTAGCGGGAGTCGAGCAGTACTTC
TRBJ1-6,NA,NA,TRBV7-2,CASSLGGVNSPLHF,TGTGCCAGCAGCTTAGGAGGGGTAAATTCACCCCTCCACTTT
TRBJ1-5,many,NA,TRBV19,CASSWTDGNQPQHF,TGTGCCAGTAGTTGGACAGACGGCAATCAGCCCCAGCATTTT
TRBJ1-2,NA,NA,TRBV2,CASSEGEDGYTF,TGTGCCAGCAGTGAAGGGGAGGATGGCTACACCTTC
TRBJ2-1,NA,NA,TRBV12-3/TRBV12-4,CASSQGEKGLQFF,TGTGCCAGCAGCCAGGGAGAGAAAGGTTTGCAGTTCTTC
TRBJ2-3,NA,NA,TRBV5-1,CASSLRTQSTDTQYF,TGCGCCAGCAGCCTACGGACTCAAAGCACAGATACGCAGTATTTT
TRBJ1-5,NA,NA,TRBV29-1,CSVVAGDNQPQHF,TGCAGCGTTGTGGCAGGGGACAATCAGCCCCAGCATTTT
TRBJ2-2,few,TRBD2,TRBV5-4,CASSIGGLAVNTGELFF,TGTGCCAGCAGCATTGGCGGACTAGCGGTGAACACCGGGGAGCTGTTTTTT
TRBJ2-2,many,NA,TRBV7-9,CASRKGTNTGELFF,TGTGCCAGCAGAAAAGGGACGAACACCGGGGAGCTGTTTTTT
TRBJ2-7,NA,NA,TRBV30,CPWTPAPPDVGYEQYF,TGTCCCTGGACCCCAGCCCCCCCGGACGTTGGCTACGAGCAGTACTTC
TRBJ1-3,NA,TRBD1,TRBV7-2,CASSLRTGASGNTIYF,TGTGCCAGCAGCCTACGGACAGGCGCCTCTGGAAACACCATATATTTT
TRBJ2-1,few,NA,TRBV7-2,CASSDRASSYNEQFF,TGTGCCAGCAGCGACCGGGCCTCGTCCTACAATGAGCAGTTCTTC
TRBJ2-5,NA,TRBD2,TRBV12-5,CASGPKGTSGQETQYF,TGTGCTAGTGGGCCAAAGGGGACTAGCGGACAAGAGACCCAGTACTTC
TRBJ1-1,many,NA,TRBV18,CASSPTQNTEAFF,TGTGCCAGCTCACCCACTCAGAACACTGAAGCTTTCTTT
TRBJ2-3,medium-sized,TRBD1,TRBV12-3/TRBV12-4,CASKRQGLTDTQYF,TGTGCCAGCAAAAGACAGGGCCTCACAGATACGCAGTATTTT
TRBJ2-1,few,NA,TRBV3-1,CASSQGSISYNEQFF,TGTGCCAGCAGCCAAGGATCCATCTCCTACAATGAGCAGTTCTTC
TRBJ1-6,many,TRBD1,TRBV4-3,CASSQEGQGGSPLHF,TGCGCCAGCAGCCAAGAAGGACAGGGAGGATCACCCCTCCACTTT
TRBJ1-4,NA,TRBD1,TRBV20-1,CSARDPTGGPTGLFF,TGCAGTGCTAGAGATCCTACAGGGGGCCCGACAGGACTGTTTTTT
TRBJ2-5,few,NA,TRBV20-1,CSVLEETQYF,TGCAGTGTACTGGAAGAGACCCAGTACTTC
TRBJ2-7,NA,NA,TRBV11-2,CASRPVVTYEQYF,TGTGCCAGCCGCCCGGTAGTTACTTACGAGCAGTACTTC
TRBJ1-2,NA,TRBD1,TRBV4-1,CASSQDPAGGRYGYTF,TGCGCCAGCAGCCAAGATCCGGCAGGGGGAAGATATGGCTACACCTTC
TRBJ2-7,few,NA,TRBV5-1,CASSSGDRTSYEQYF,TGCGCCAGCAGCTCGGGGGACCGAACCTCCTACGAGCAGTACTTC
TRBJ2-1,NA,NA,TRBV9,CASSVVGGSGNEQFF,TGTGCCAGCAGCGTAGTGGGCGGCTCAGGGAATGAGCAGTTCTTC
TRBJ2-1,few,TRBD1,TRBV7-2,CASSKRTGQNSYNEQFF,TGTGCCAGCAGCAAACGGACAGGGCAGAACTCCTACAATGAGCAGTTCTTC